This T cell receptor beta chain was captured by sequencing in a study of cytomegalovirus exposure and HLA in healthy donors. The CDR3 extends over 15 amino acids. Germline-derived CDR1 and CDR2 are SGHTA and FQGNSA. After removal of 5 bases from V and 3 bases from J, the junction contained 10 bases not matched to a gene. Primers included in the PCR were 60 Vbeta and 13 Jbeta primers. Using immunoSEQ multiplex PCR, the repertoire was profiled, and TCRdb retains in-frame clones only, with some absent. Here the sample spans over 85,000 clones, roughly 80% being singletons. Sample: PBMCs. This clonotype was sampled from a female donor in good health and CMV-seronegative. The rearrangement links TRBV7-2 to TRBJ2-7; 7 bases line up with TRBD1. The CDR3 DNA sequence: TGTGCCAGCAGCCCAGTTGGGGGACAGTACTACGAGCAGTACTTC. It is translated as CASSPVGGQYYEQYF.